This TCR beta chain was captured in a study of blood T cells in healthy people across ages. Regarding the study as a whole: Greater diversity and more naive CD4+ cells were seen in long-lived donors than in aged donors. Estimates of diversity drawn from one million T cells were considered underestimates.

In the case of this clonotype: Its target is not known.

This CDR3 is 18 amino acids long. Per germline, CDR1 MDHEN and CDR2 SYDVKM. V lost 2 bases, J lost 0 bases, and 9 bases stayed unmatched. A J-beta primer mix and a sample-barcoded 5' primer were used in a second PCR of about 7 to 12 cycles. TCRdb processed the 5' RACE reads anew with MiXCR; each CDR3 protein has one entry. The data hold over a million distinct CDR3 sequences, with under 55% observed a single time. Material: blood. The chain recombines TRBV28 with TRBJ1-5, with 8 bases matching TRBD1. The sequence came from a woman aged 55-75 years in good health. DNA of the CDR3: TGTGCCAGCAGTTTACGGGGCAGGGGGCAGGTTAGCAATCAGCCCCAGCATTTT. This sequence encodes CASSLRGRGQVSNQPQHF.